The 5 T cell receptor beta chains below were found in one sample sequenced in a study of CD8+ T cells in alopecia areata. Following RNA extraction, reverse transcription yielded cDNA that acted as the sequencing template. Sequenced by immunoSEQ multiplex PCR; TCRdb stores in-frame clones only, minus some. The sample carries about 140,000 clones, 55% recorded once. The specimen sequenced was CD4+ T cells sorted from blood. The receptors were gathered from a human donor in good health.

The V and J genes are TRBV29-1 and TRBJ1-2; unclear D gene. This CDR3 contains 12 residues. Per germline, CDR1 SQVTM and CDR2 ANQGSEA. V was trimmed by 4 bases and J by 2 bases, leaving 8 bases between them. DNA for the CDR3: TGCAGCGTTGGCCTCGGCAACTATGGCTACACCTTC. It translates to CSVGLGNYGYTF.

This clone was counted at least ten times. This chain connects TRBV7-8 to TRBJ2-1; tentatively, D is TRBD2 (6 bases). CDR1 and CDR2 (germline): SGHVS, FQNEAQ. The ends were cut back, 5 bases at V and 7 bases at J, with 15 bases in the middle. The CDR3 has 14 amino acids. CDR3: CASSRMAGNNEQFF. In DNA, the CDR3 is TGTGCCAGCAGCCGGATGGCGGGGAATAATGAGCAGTTCTTC.

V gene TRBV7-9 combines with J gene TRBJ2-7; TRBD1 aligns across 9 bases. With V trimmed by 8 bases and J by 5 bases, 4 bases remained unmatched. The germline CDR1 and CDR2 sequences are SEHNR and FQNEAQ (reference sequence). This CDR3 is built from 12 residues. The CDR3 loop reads CASGTGIHEQYF. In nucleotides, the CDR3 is TGTGCCAGCGGGACAGGGATCCACGAGCAGTACTTC.

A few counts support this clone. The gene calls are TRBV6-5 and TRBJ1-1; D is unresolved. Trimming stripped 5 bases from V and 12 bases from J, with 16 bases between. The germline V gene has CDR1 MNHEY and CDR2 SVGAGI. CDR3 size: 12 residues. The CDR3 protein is CASSTGPGVTFF. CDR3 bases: TGTGCCAGCAGTACCGGGCCGGGAGTAACTTTCTTT.

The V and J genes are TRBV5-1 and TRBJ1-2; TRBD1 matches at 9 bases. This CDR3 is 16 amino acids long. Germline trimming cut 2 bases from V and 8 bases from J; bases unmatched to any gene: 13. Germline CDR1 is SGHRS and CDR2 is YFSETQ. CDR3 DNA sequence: TGCGCCAGCAGCTTCGACAGGGGGTTTCTGTCCTTCGGCTACACCTTC. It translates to CASSFDRGFLSFGYTF.